One sample yielded the 24 T cell receptor beta chains listed below, sequenced in a study of shared clonotypes between healthy human individuals. This table comes from immunoSEQ multiplex PCR, and its TCRdb copy is limited to in-frame clones, with some not included. The sample carries some 2,100,000 clones, around 95% recorded once. Specimen: naive CD4+ T cells sorted from blood. Subset indicated: CD45RA+ positively selected. These receptors were taken from a man between 18 and 29 years old in good health.

The genes are TRBV4-1 and TRBJ2-1; D not certain. Germline assignment: CDR1 MGHRA and CDR2 YSYEKL. V lost 1 base and J lost 0, with 10 bases in between. CDR3 length equals 16 residues. In nucleotides, the CDR3 is TGCGCCAGCAGCCAAGGTCTCCTCAGCTCCTACAATGAGCAGTTCTTC. Protein sequence: CASSQGLLSSYNEQFF.

The rearrangement joins TRBV4-3 to TRBJ1-2; D gene ambiguous. Germline CDR1 LGHNA, CDR2 YSLEER. Trimming took 2 bases from V and 4 from J, leaving 8 bases between them. The CDR3 sequence is 13 residues long. For the CDR3, the DNA is TGCGCCAGCAGCCAACAACCGGGCTATGGCTACACCTTC. It encodes CASSQQPGYGYTF.

The chain combines TRBV2 with TRBJ2-1, with TRBD1 identical over 7 bases. Germline V gene data show CDR1 as SNHLY and CDR2 as FYNNEI. V trimming: 4 bases; J trimming: 14 bases; junction bases outside the gene matches: 8. The length of the CDR3 is 12 residues. CDR3 sequence (DNA): TGTGCCAGCAGTGTTTCGACAGGGTCGGAGTTCTTC. Its protein product is CASSVSTGSEFF. Variable domain in full (rest from reference TRBV2 and TRBJ2-1): EPEVTQTPSHQVTQMGQEVILRCVPISNHLYFYWYRQILGQKVEFLVSFYNNEISEKSEIFDDQFSVERPDGSNFTLKIRSTKLEDSAMYFCASSVSTGSEFFGPGTRLTVL.

The J gene is TRBJ2-7, the V gene TRBV4-1; D possibly corresponds to TRBD1 (6 bases). CDR3 size: 15 residues. The ends were cut back, 1 base at V and 3 bases at J, with 13 bases in the middle. Germline CDR1 is MGHRA and CDR2 is YSYEKL. The CDR3 nucleotides read TGCGCCAGCAGCCAAGGGACAGCAAAAAGCTACGAGCAGTACTTC. This sequence encodes CASSQGTAKSYEQYF.

The chain recombines TRBV28 with TRBJ1-1; possibly TRBD1 for D (5 bases). The CDR3 runs 15 residues. Trimming left V 3 bases short and J 11 bases short, with 22 bases between. Germline values: CDR1 MDHEN, CDR2 SYDVKM. CDR3 bases: TGTGCCAGCAGTTTTGGCTTTCGGCAGGGTCTTAGGGCTTTCTTT. Translating gives CASSFGFRQGLRAFF.

The CDR3 bases are TGTGCCAGCAGTTACGATGGGTCCGGGATGAGGACTGAAGCTTTCTTT. Its translation is CASSYDGSGMRTEAFF. The chain recombines TRBV6-5 with TRBJ1-1; D call uncertain. Germline loops: CDR1 MNHEY, CDR2 SVGAGI. With 2 bases removed from V and 5 bases from J, the gap between germline ends came to 18 bases. This CDR3 has 16 residues.

The chain joins TRBV5-1 to TRBJ1-2; maybe TRBD1 (5 bases). The germline gives CDR1 SGHRS, CDR2 YFSETQ. Trimming removed 0 bases at V and 1 base at J, with 7 bases between. There are 14 residues in the CDR3. The CDR3 bases are TGCGCCAGCAGCTTGGTAGGGGTTAACTATGGCTACACCTTC. Protein product: CASSLVGVNYGYTF. Based on the CDR3 plus reference TRBV5-1 and TRBJ1-2, the full variable domain is KAGVTQTPRYLIKTRGQQVTLSCSPISGHRSVSWYQQTPGQGLQFLFEYFSETQRNKGNFPGRFSGRQFSNSRSEMNVSTLELGDSALYLCASSLVGVNYGYTFGSGTRLTVV.

The chain carries TRBV2 and TRBJ2-5, with 13 bases lining up with TRBD2. The ends lost 4 bases at V and 4 bases at J; junction bases unmatched: 12. Germline values: CDR1 SNHLY, CDR2 FYNNEI. This CDR3 comprises 18 residues. CDR3 nucleotide sequence: TGTGCCAGCAGTGTCCAACTCGGGACTAGCGGGATTGTAGAGACCCAGTACTTC. This sequence encodes CASSVQLGTSGIVETQYF. The entire variable domain, with the rest obtained from reference TRBV2 and TRBJ2-5, is as follows: EPEVTQTPSHQVTQMGQEVILRCVPISNHLYFYWYRQILGQKVEFLVSFYNNEISEKSEIFDDQFSVERPDGSNFTLKIRSTKLEDSAMYFCASSVQLGTSGIVETQYFGPGTRLLVL.

The rearrangement joins TRBV6-6 to TRBJ1-5, with 7 bases identical to TRBD1. V dropped 7 bases and J dropped 3; count of bases not matched to a gene: 6. The CDR3 extends over 14 amino acids. Germline assignment: CDR1 MNHNY and CDR2 SVGAGI (reference sequence). CDR3 region: CASTRDSSNQPQHF. In nucleotides, the CDR3 is TGTGCCAGCACCCGGGACAGCTCCAATCAGCCCCAGCATTTT.

This rearrangement joins TRBV9 to TRBJ1-2, with D uncertain. CDR3 size: 15 residues. The V and J ends lost 0 bases and 3 bases respectively, with 12 bases between them. In germline, CDR1 is SGDLS, CDR2 YYNGEE. The CDR3, as DNA: TGTGCCAGCAGCGTAGCTCTGCCGGGGTACTATGGCTACACCTTC. Its protein is CASSVALPGYYGYTF. Looking up the rest from reference TRBV9 and TRBJ1-2 gives the full variable domain: DSGVTQTPKHLITATGQRVTLRCSPRSGDLSVYWYQQSLDQGLQFLIQYYNGEERAKGNILERFSAQQFPDLHSELNLSSLELGDSALYFCASSVALPGYYGYTFGSGTRLTVV.

This clone was seen once. The chain has TRBV10-3 and TRBJ1-6; TRBD1 is a possible D gene (6 bases). The CDR3 extends over 15 amino acids. Germline CDR1 is ENHRY and CDR2 is SYGVKD. Trimming cost V 4 bases and J 5 bases, with 12 bases left between them. CDR3 DNA: TGTGCCATCAGTGCCGGGGCAGGGGATAATTCACCCCTCCACTTT. This codes for CAISAGAGDNSPLHF.

This chain joins TRBV2 and TRBJ1-5, with D possibly being TRBD1 (5 bases). The CDR3 contains 13 residues. Germline V gene lookup returns CDR1 SNHLY and CDR2 FYNNEI. V was pared by 3 bases and J by 9 bases, with 12 bases between. The CDR3, as DNA: TGTGCCAGCAGTGAGGGGGGGAGCGGGCCCCAGCATTTT. It specifies CASSEGGSGPQHF.

This chain connects TRBV15 to TRBJ2-1, with 8 positions matching TRBD2. Germline CDR1 is LNHNV and CDR2 is YYDKDF (reference sequence). Trimming cost V 3 bases and J 7 bases; bases outside gene matches: 8. The CDR3 runs 15 residues. Here the CDR3 reads CATSRGSGGVNEQFF. CDR3 sequence (DNA): TGTGCCACCAGCAGGGGTTCGGGAGGGGTAAATGAGCAGTTCTTC.

On this clone: Other DNA sequences in this specimen translate into the identical CDR3. J is TRBJ2-3 and V is TRBV7-9; the D is unclear. The V end was cut by 1 base, the J end by 0 bases, with 8 bases between. The CDR3 extends over 15 amino acids. Looked up from germline, CDR1 is SEHNR and CDR2 is FQNEAQ (reference sequence). The CDR3 here is CASSLGQASTDTQYF. The CDR3 bases are TGTGCCAGCAGCTTAGGGCAAGCTAGCACAGATACGCAGTATTTT.

This clone is a singleton in its sample. The CDR3 DNA reads TGCGCCAGCAGCCAGGGACTAAGATACGAGCAGTACTTC. Translated, it gives CASSQGLRYEQYF. V is TRBV4-1 and J is TRBJ2-7; 7 bases map to TRBD2. Per the germline V gene, CDR1 is MGHRA and CDR2 is YSYEKL. V lost 3 bases to trimming and J lost 4 bases; unmatched junction nucleotides: 3. The CDR3 runs 13 residues.

The V and J genes are TRBV28 and TRBJ1-4; D is ambiguous. Germline lookup yields CDR1 MDHEN and CDR2 SYDVKM. CDR3 length: 15 residues. Trimming removed 5 bases at V and 10 bases at J, with 20 bases between. This CDR3 is CASSQRTIATRKLFF. The CDR3 DNA sequence: TGTGCCAGCAGTCAACGAACCATTGCTACTCGAAAACTGTTTTTT.

The chain links TRBV9 to TRBJ1-2; weak D call: TRBD1 (5 bases). Germline CDR1 reads SGDLS; CDR2 reads YYNGEE. The V end lost 7 bases, the J end lost 13 bases, and 26 bases lay between the germline ends. This CDR3 comprises 14 residues. The CDR3 sequence: CASGPQWDGVFLTF. DNA for the CDR3: TGTGCCAGCGGACCTCAATGGGACGGCGTTTTTCTCACCTTC.

The chain has TRBV11-2 and TRBJ2-1; 9 positions agree with TRBD2. With V trimmed by 5 bases and J by 7 bases, 6 bases remained unmatched. Germline CDR1 and CDR2: SGHAT and FQNNGV. The CDR3 length is 14 residues. For the CDR3, the DNA is TGTGCCAGCAGCCTAGCGGGAAGAGGGAATGAGCAGTTCTTC. It yields the protein CASSLAGRGNEQFF. Variable domain in full (rest from reference TRBV11-2 and TRBJ2-1): EAGVAQSPRYKIIEKRQSVAFWCNPISGHATLYWYQQILGQGPKLLIQFQNNGVVDDSQLPKDRFSAERLKGVDSTLKIQPAKLEDSAVYLCASSLAGRGNEQFFGPGTRLTVL.

The chain is built from TRBV5-1 and TRBJ2-7, with TRBD1 matching over 10 bases. V lost 0 bases to trimming and J lost 12 bases; unmatched junction nucleotides: 9. CDR1 and CDR2 (germline): SGHRS, YFSETQ. CDR3 size: 14 residues. CDR3 residues: CASSLGGTGESWYF. CDR3 DNA sequence: TGCGCCAGCAGCTTGGGTGGGACAGGGGAGTCTTGGTACTTC.

This rearrangement joins TRBV11-2 to TRBJ1-1; no clear D. The CDR3 consists of 17 residues. Trimming took 1 base from V and 5 from J, leaving 20 bases between them. Germline CDR1 is SGHAT and CDR2 is FQNNGV. The CDR3 sequence: CASSLARTPARGTEAFF. The CDR3, as DNA: TGTGCCAGCAGCTTAGCCCGGACCCCAGCGAGAGGAACTGAAGCTTTCTTT.

The chain links TRBV18 to TRBJ1-1, with D possibly being TRBD1 (6 bases). This CDR3 has 14 amino acids. Trimming shortened V by 3 bases and J by 3 bases, and 11 bases separated the two germline ends. CDR1 is KGHSH, CDR2 LQKENI, per germline. CDR3 nucleotide sequence: TGTGCCAGCTCACCCTGGGGGCAGGACACTGAAGCTTTCTTT. It encodes CASSPWGQDTEAFF.

V usage is TRBV5-4 and J usage is TRBJ1-1; 9 bases map to TRBD1. V shed 3 bases, J shed 0 bases, and the junction held 6 bases outside the gene matches. Germline lookup yields CDR1 SGHNT and CDR2 YYREEE (reference sequence). This CDR3 comprises 16 residues. The CDR3 region is CASSSGQGFMNTEAFF. In DNA, the CDR3 is TGTGCCAGCAGCTCGGGACAGGGATTCATGAACACTGAAGCTTTCTTT. The whole variable domain, remainder taken from reference TRBV5-4 and TRBJ1-1, is ETGVTQSPTHLIKTRGQQVTLRCSSQSGHNTVSWYQQALGQGPQFIFQYYREEENGRGNFPPRFSGLQFPNYSSELNVNALELDDSALYLCASSSGQGFMNTEAFFGQGTRLTVV.

The chain is built from TRBV27 and TRBJ1-2; tentatively, D is TRBD1 (6 bases). V lost 5 bases and J lost 7, with 17 bases in between. Per the germline V gene, CDR1 is MNHEY and CDR2 is SMNVEV (reference sequence). CDR3 length: 14 residues. CDR3 residues: CASSRDSAQGGYTF. The CDR3 DNA sequence: TGTGCCAGCAGTAGAGATTCGGCACAGGGTGGCTACACCTTC.

The chain carries TRBV28 and TRBJ2-6; a weak D match, TRBD1 (5 bases). Germline assignment: CDR1 MDHEN and CDR2 SYDVKM. V shed 6 bases and J shed 1 base, with 13 bases lying between them. The CDR3 is 16 residues long. The CDR3 nucleotides are TGTGCCAGCAGCCCCCCCTCAGGGTCTGGGGCCAACGTCCTGACTTTC. This codes for CASSPPSGSGANVLTF.